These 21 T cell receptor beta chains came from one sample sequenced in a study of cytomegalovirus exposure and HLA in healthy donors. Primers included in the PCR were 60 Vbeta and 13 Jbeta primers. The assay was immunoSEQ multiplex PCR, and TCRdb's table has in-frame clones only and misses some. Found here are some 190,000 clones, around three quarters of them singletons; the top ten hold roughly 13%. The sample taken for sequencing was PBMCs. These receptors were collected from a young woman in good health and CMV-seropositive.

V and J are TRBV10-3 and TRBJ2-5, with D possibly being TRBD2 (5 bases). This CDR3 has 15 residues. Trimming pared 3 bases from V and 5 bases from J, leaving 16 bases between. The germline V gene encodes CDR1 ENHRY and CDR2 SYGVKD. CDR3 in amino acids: CAISDREPRRETQYF. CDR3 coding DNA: TGTGCCATCAGTGATCGGGAACCTAGGCGGGAGACCCAGTACTTC.

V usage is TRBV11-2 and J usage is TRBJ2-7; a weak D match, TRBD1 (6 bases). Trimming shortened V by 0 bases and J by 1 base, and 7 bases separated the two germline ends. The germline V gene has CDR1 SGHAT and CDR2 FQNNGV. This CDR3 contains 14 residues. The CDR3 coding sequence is TGTGCCAGCAGCTTAGAAACAGGGTCCTACGAGCAGTACTTC. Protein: CASSLETGSYEQYF.

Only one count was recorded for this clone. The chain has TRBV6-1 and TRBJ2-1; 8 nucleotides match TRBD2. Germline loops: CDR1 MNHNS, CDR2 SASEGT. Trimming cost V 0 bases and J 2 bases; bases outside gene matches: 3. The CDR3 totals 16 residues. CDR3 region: CASSEAEAGAYNEQFF. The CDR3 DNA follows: TGTGCCAGCAGTGAAGCAGAAGCGGGGGCCTACAATGAGCAGTTCTTC.

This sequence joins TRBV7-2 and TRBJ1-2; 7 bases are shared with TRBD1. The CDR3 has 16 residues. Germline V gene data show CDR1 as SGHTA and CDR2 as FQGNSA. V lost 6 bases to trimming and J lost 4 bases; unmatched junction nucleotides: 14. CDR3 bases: TGTGCCAGCAGACCTAAACCCCGGACAGGACCCTATGGCTACACCTTC. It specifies CASRPKPRTGPYGYTF.

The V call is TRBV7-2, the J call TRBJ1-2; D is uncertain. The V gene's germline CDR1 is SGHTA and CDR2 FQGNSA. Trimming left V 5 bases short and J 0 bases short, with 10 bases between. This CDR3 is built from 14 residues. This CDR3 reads CASSPWAPNYGYTF. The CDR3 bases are TGTGCCAGCAGCCCTTGGGCCCCTAACTATGGCTACACCTTC. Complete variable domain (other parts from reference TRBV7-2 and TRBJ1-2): GAGVSQSPSNKVTEKGKDVELRCDPISGHTALYWYRQSLGQGLEFLIYFQGNSAPDKSGLPSDRFSAERTGGSVSTLTIQRTQQEDSAVYLCASSPWAPNYGYTFGSGTRLTVV.

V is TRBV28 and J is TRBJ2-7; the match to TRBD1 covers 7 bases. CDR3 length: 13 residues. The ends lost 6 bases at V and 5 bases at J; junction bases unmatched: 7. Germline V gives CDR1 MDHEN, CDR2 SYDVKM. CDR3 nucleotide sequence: TGTGCCAGCAGACCGACAGGGTTCAACGAGCAGTACTTC. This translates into CASRPTGFNEQYF. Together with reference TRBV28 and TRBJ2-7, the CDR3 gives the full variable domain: DVKVTQSSRYLVKRTGEKVFLECVQDMDHENMFWYRQDPGLGLRLIYFSYDVKMKEKGDIPEGYSVSREKKERFSLILESASTNQTSMYLCASRPTGFNEQYFGPGTRLTVT.

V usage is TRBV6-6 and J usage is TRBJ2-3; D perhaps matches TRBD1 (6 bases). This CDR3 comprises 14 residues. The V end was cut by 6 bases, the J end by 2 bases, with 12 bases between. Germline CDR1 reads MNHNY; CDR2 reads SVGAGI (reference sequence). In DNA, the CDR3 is TGTGCCAGCAGATTACAGGGTTCCACAGATACGCAGTATTTT. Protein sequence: CASRLQGSTDTQYF.

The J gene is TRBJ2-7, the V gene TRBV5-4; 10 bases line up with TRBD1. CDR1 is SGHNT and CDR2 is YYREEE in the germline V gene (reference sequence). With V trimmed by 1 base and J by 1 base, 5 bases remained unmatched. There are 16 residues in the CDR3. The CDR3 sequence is CASSLSGQGVSYEQYF. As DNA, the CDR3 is TGTGCCAGCAGCTTGAGCGGACAGGGGGTTTCCTACGAGCAGTACTTC.

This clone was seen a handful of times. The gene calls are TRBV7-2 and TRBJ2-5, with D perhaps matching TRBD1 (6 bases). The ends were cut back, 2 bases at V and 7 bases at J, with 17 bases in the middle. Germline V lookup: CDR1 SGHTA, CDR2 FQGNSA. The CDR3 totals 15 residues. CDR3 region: CASSLNRVGDGTQYF. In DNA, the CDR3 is TGTGCCAGCAGCTTAAACAGGGTAGGGGATGGGACCCAGTACTTC.

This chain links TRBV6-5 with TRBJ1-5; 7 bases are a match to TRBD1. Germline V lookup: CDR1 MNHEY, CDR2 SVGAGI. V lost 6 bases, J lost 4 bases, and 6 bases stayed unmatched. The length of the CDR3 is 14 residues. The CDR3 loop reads CASRPGTVNQPQHF. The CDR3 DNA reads TGTGCCAGCAGACCCGGGACAGTAAATCAGCCCCAGCATTTT.

CDR3 coding DNA: TGTGCCAGCAGTTTCGGAGGGGTGGGGGGTCAGCCCCAGCATTTT. Encoded protein: CASSFGGVGGQPQHF. The chain combines TRBV28 with TRBJ1-5; possibly TRBD1 for D (5 bases). This CDR3 is 15 amino acids long. V lost 3 bases to trimming and J lost 6 bases, with 15 bases between them. CDR1 and CDR2 from the germline V gene are MDHEN and SYDVKM. Drawing the rest from reference TRBV28 and TRBJ1-5, the complete variable domain is DVKVTQSSRYLVKRTGEKVFLECVQDMDHENMFWYRQDPGLGLRLIYFSYDVKMKEKGDIPEGYSVSREKKERFSLILESASTNQTSMYLCASSFGGVGGQPQHFGDGTRLSIL.

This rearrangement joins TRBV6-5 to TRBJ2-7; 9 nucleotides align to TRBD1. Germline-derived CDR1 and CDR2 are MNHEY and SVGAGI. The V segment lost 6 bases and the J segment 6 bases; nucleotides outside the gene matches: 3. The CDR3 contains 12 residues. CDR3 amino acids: CASRDRGSEQYF. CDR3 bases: TGTGCCAGCAGGGACAGGGGAAGCGAGCAGTACTTC.

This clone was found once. CDR3 loop: CASSSGAETQYF. The CDR3 DNA follows: TGCGCCAGCAGCTCAGGGGCGGAGACCCAGTACTTC. The chain couples TRBV5-1 to TRBJ2-5; D perhaps matches TRBD1 (6 bases). Germline CDR1 is SGHRS and CDR2 is YFSETQ. Deletions cut 3 bases from V and 5 bases from J, with 8 bases between. This CDR3 region has 12 residues.

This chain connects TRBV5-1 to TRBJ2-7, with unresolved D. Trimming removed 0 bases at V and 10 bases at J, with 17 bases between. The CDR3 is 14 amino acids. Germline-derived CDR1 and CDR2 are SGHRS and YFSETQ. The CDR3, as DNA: TGCGCCAGCAGCTTGGCCCACAGTCCTACGAGCCAGTACTTC. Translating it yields CASSLAHSPTSQYF.

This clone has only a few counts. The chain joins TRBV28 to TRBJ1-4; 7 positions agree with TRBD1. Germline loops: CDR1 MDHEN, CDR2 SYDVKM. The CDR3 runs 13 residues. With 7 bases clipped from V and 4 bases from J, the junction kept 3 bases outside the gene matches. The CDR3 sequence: CASKDRINEKLFF. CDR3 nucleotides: TGTGCCAGCAAGGACAGGATTAATGAAAAACTGTTTTTT.

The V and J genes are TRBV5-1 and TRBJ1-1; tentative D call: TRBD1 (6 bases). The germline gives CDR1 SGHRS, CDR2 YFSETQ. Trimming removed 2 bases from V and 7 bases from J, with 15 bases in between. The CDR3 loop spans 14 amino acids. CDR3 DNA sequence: TGCGCCAGCAGCTTCTCCGGGACACAAGATGAAGCTTTCTTT. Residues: CASSFSGTQDEAFF.

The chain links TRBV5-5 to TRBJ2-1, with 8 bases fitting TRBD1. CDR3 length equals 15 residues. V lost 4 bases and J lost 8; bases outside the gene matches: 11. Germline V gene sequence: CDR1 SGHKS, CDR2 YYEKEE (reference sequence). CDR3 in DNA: TGTGCCAGCAGCCAGGACGGTGGACAGGGCGATGAGCAGTTCTTC. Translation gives CASSQDGGQGDEQFF. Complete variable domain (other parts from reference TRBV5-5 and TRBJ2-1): DAGVTQSPTHLIKTRGQQVTLRCSPISGHKSVSWYQQVLGQGPQFIFQYYEKEERGRGNFPDRFSARQFPNYSSELNVNALLLGDSALYLCASSQDGGQGDEQFFGPGTRLTVL.

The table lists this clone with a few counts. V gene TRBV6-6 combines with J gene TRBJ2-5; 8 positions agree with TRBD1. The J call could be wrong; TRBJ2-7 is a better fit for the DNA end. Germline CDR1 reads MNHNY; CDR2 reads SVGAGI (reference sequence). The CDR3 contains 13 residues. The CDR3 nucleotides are TGTGCCAGCCAACAGGGGGGACCGGGCGAGCAGTACTTC. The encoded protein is CASQQGGPGEQYF.

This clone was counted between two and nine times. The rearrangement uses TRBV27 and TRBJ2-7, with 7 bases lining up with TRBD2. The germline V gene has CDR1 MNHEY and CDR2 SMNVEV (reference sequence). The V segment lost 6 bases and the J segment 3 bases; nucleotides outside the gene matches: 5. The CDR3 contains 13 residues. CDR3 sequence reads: CASRAWEGYEQYF. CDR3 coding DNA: TGTGCCAGCAGAGCTTGGGAGGGCTACGAGCAGTACTTC.

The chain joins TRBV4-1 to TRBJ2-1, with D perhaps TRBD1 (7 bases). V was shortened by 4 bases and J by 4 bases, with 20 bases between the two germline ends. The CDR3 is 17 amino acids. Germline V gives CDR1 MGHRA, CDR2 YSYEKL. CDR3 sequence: CASSPAGRDSIYNEQFF. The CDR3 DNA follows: TGCGCCAGCAGCCCCGCGGGGCGGGACAGTATATACAATGAGCAGTTCTTC.

The CDR3 DNA reads TGCGCCAGCAGCCTAATCGCGGGACTAGCGGACAACAATGAGCAGTTCTTC. Amino acids: CASSLIAGLADNNEQFF. The V and J genes are TRBV4-3 and TRBJ2-1; 11 positions match TRBD2. Germline V lookup: CDR1 LGHNA, CDR2 YSLEER. This CDR3 is built from 17 residues. Trimming at V came to 4 bases and at J to 5 bases, leaving 10 bases not matched to a gene.